A selection of T cell receptor beta chains follows, all from one sample in a study of control samples from healthy donors and cancer patients. Libraries were prepared by immunoSEQ multiplex PCR; TCRdb keeps only in-frame clonotypes and omits some of them. The data hold 160,000 or so clones, with over 85% observed a single time. Material for sequencing was blood. These receptors originate from a middle-aged man in good health. Each CDR3 is given with its conserved first and last residue. A D gene is named only where the DNA matches it firmly. Some rows mark clone size as missing; the rest say once, few, many or name a class of expanded clone.

v_call: TRBV24-1; cdr3_length: 15; j_call: TRBJ2-1; clone_size: -; d_call: TRBD2; cdr3_aa: CATSDATGLAGRQFF; cdr3_nt: TGTGCCACCAGTGATGCCACGGGACTAGCGGGGAGGCAGTTCTTC
v_call: TRBV28; cdr3_length: 13; j_call: TRBJ2-7; clone_size: -; d_call: -; cdr3_aa: CASSHGRSYEQYF; cdr3_nt: TGTGCCAGCAGCCACGGCCGATCCTACGAGCAGTACTTC
v_call: TRBV10-3; cdr3_length: 12; j_call: TRBJ2-7; clone_size: -; d_call: -; cdr3_aa: CAISDNPREQYF; cdr3_nt: TGTGCCATCAGTGATAACCCCCGCGAGCAGTACTTC
v_call: TRBV19; cdr3_length: 13; j_call: TRBJ2-5; clone_size: -; d_call: TRBD1; cdr3_aa: CASGQGAWETQYF; cdr3_nt: TGTGCCAGTGGACAGGGGGCGTGGGAGACCCAGTACTTC
v_call: TRBV28; cdr3_length: 15; j_call: TRBJ1-5; clone_size: -; d_call: TRBD1; cdr3_aa: CASRRPGQGGEPQHF; cdr3_nt: TGTGCCAGCAGGCGACCCGGACAGGGGGGAGAGCCCCAGCATTTT
v_call: TRBV7-9; cdr3_length: 16; j_call: TRBJ2-5; clone_size: -; d_call: TRBD2; cdr3_aa: CASSLISGRAGETQYF; cdr3_nt: TGTGCCAGCAGCTTAATCAGCGGGAGGGCCGGAGAGACCCAGTACTTC
v_call: TRBV7-9; cdr3_length: 16; j_call: TRBJ1-6; clone_size: -; d_call: TRBD1; cdr3_aa: CASSFRTGAINSPLHF; cdr3_nt: TGTGCCAGCAGCTTTAGGACAGGGGCTATTAATTCACCCCTCCACTTT
v_call: TRBV27; cdr3_length: 16; j_call: TRBJ2-1; clone_size: -; d_call: -; cdr3_aa: CASSLSWRVHYNEQFF; cdr3_nt: TGTGCCAGCAGTTTATCGTGGAGGGTCCACTACAATGAGCAGTTCTTC
v_call: TRBV9; cdr3_length: 14; j_call: TRBJ2-7; clone_size: -; d_call: TRBD1; cdr3_aa: CASSVGQGAIEQYF; cdr3_nt: TGTGCCAGCAGCGTAGGTCAGGGGGCGATCGAGCAGTACTTC
v_call: TRBV19; cdr3_length: 13; j_call: TRBJ2-3; clone_size: -; d_call: -; cdr3_aa: CASAGTYTDTQYF; cdr3_nt: TGTGCCAGTGCCGGGACTTATACAGATACGCAGTATTTT
v_call: TRBV9; cdr3_length: 14; j_call: TRBJ2-2; clone_size: -; d_call: -; cdr3_aa: CASSVGQNTGELFF; cdr3_nt: TGTGCCAGCAGCGTAGGACAGAACACCGGGGAGCTGTTTTTT
v_call: TRBV7-2; cdr3_length: 15; j_call: TRBJ1-4; clone_size: once; d_call: -; cdr3_aa: CASSLGQGSNEKLFF; cdr3_nt: TGTGCCAGCAGCTTAGGTCAGGGTTCTAATGAAAAACTGTTTTTT
v_call: TRBV7-9; cdr3_length: 18; j_call: TRBJ2-1; clone_size: -; d_call: -; cdr3_aa: CASSLKSVLTGTYNEQFF; cdr3_nt: TGTGCCAGCAGCTTAAAATCAGTCCTAACAGGAACCTACAATGAGCAGTTCTTC
v_call: TRBV7-3; cdr3_length: 15; j_call: TRBJ2-3; clone_size: -; d_call: -; cdr3_aa: CASSASGSGTDTQYF; cdr3_nt: TGTGCCAGCAGCGCCTCCGGGAGCGGCACAGATACGCAGTATTTT
v_call: TRBV5-6; cdr3_length: 14; j_call: TRBJ1-1; clone_size: -; d_call: TRBD1; cdr3_aa: CASSLRQGWTEAFF; cdr3_nt: TGTGCCAGCAGCTTACGACAGGGTTGGACTGAAGCTTTCTTT
v_call: TRBV18; cdr3_length: 15; j_call: TRBJ2-3; clone_size: -; d_call: TRBD1; cdr3_aa: CASSLRQGSTDTQYF; cdr3_nt: TGTGCCAGCTCACTACGACAGGGGAGTACAGATACGCAGTATTTT
v_call: TRBV6-1; cdr3_length: 15; j_call: TRBJ2-7; clone_size: -; d_call: -; cdr3_aa: CASSEVAGNIYEQYF; cdr3_nt: TGTGCCAGCAGTGAAGTGGCAGGGAACATTTACGAGCAGTACTTC
v_call: TRBV6-5; cdr3_length: 15; j_call: TRBJ1-4; clone_size: once; d_call: TRBD1; cdr3_aa: CASSKSGTALEKLFF; cdr3_nt: TGTGCCAGCAGTAAATCCGGGACAGCTCTTGAAAAACTGTTTTTT
v_call: TRBV9; cdr3_length: 15; j_call: TRBJ2-6; clone_size: -; d_call: -; cdr3_aa: CASSVGDTGANVLTF; cdr3_nt: TGTGCCAGCAGCGTCGGAGATACTGGGGCCAACGTCCTGACTTTC
v_call: TRBV15; cdr3_length: 16; j_call: TRBJ2-2; clone_size: -; d_call: -; cdr3_aa: CATSRGPQGSTGELFF; cdr3_nt: TGTGCCACCAGCAGAGGCCCACAGGGAAGCACCGGGGAGCTGTTTTTT
v_call: TRBV30; cdr3_length: 15; j_call: TRBJ1-3; clone_size: -; d_call: TRBD1; cdr3_aa: CAWGTGITSGNTIYF; cdr3_nt: TGTGCCTGGGGGACAGGGATAACCTCTGGAAACACCATATATTTT
v_call: TRBV28; cdr3_length: 14; j_call: TRBJ2-1; clone_size: -; d_call: -; cdr3_aa: CASSPTYTYNEQFF; cdr3_nt: TGTGCCAGCAGTCCCACGTACACCTACAATGAGCAGTTCTTC
v_call: TRBV11-2; cdr3_length: 13; j_call: TRBJ1-6; clone_size: -; d_call: -; cdr3_aa: CASSQGQNSPLHF; cdr3_nt: TGTGCCAGCAGCCAAGGGCAGAATTCACCCCTCCACTTT
v_call: TRBV5-1; cdr3_length: 14; j_call: TRBJ2-7; clone_size: -; d_call: -; cdr3_aa: CASSFGQITYEQYF; cdr3_nt: TGCGCCAGCAGCTTCGGGCAGATAACCTACGAGCAGTACTTC
v_call: TRBV10-1; cdr3_length: 11; j_call: TRBJ2-1; clone_size: -; d_call: -; cdr3_aa: CASGPENEQFF; cdr3_nt: TGCGCCAGCGGACCAGAGAATGAGCAGTTCTTC
v_call: TRBV25-1; cdr3_length: 16; j_call: TRBJ1-1; clone_size: -; d_call: TRBD1; cdr3_aa: CASTHDRGRGNTEAFF; cdr3_nt: TGTGCCAGCACCCACGACAGGGGGCGAGGGAACACTGAAGCTTTCTTT
v_call: TRBV20-1; cdr3_length: 13; j_call: TRBJ2-5; clone_size: -; d_call: TRBD2; cdr3_aa: CSASGDYGETQYF; cdr3_nt: TGCAGTGCTAGTGGGGACTACGGGGAGACCCAGTACTTC
v_call: TRBV6-1; cdr3_length: 17; j_call: TRBJ2-1; clone_size: -; d_call: TRBD2; cdr3_aa: CASSEVASGSSYNEQFF; cdr3_nt: TGTGCCAGCAGTGAAGTGGCTAGCGGGAGTTCCTACAATGAGCAGTTCTTC
v_call: TRBV5-1; cdr3_length: 14; j_call: TRBJ2-1; clone_size: -; d_call: TRBD2; cdr3_aa: CASSSSGSIDEQFF; cdr3_nt: TGCGCCAGCAGCTCTAGCGGGAGCATCGATGAGCAGTTCTTC
v_call: TRBV27; cdr3_length: 18; j_call: TRBJ2-1; clone_size: -; d_call: -; cdr3_aa: CASRLTGTISFSYNEQFF; cdr3_nt: TGTGCCAGCAGACTTACCGGGACCATCTCATTCTCCTACAATGAGCAGTTCTTC
v_call: TRBV9; cdr3_length: 13; j_call: TRBJ2-2; clone_size: -; d_call: -; cdr3_aa: CASSYGAAGELFF; cdr3_nt: TGTGCCAGCAGTTACGGGGCAGCCGGGGAGCTGTTTTTT